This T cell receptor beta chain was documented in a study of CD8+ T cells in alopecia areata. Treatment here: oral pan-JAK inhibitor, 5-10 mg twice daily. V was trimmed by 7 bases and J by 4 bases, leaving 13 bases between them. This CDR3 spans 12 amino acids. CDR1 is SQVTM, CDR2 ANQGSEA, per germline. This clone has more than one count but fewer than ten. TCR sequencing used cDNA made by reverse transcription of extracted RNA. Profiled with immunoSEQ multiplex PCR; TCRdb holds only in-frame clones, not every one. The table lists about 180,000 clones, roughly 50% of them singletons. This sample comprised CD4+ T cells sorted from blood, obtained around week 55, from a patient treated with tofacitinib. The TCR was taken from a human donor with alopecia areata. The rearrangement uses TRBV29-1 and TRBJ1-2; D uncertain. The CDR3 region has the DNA TGCAGCGATCTCCCGGCCCCCTATGGCTACACCTTC. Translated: CSDLPAPYGYTF.